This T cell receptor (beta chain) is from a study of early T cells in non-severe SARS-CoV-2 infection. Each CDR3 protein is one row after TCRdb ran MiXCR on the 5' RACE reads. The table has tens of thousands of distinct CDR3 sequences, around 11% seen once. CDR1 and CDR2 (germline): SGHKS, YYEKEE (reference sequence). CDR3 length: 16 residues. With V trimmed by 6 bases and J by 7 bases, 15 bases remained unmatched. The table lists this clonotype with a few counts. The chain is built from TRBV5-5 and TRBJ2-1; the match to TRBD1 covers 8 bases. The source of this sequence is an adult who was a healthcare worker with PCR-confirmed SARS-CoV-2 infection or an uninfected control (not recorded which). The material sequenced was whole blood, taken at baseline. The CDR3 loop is CASIAYGRTGRNEQFF. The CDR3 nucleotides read TGTGCCAGCATCGCATATGGTCGGACAGGGCGAAATGAGCAGTTCTTC.